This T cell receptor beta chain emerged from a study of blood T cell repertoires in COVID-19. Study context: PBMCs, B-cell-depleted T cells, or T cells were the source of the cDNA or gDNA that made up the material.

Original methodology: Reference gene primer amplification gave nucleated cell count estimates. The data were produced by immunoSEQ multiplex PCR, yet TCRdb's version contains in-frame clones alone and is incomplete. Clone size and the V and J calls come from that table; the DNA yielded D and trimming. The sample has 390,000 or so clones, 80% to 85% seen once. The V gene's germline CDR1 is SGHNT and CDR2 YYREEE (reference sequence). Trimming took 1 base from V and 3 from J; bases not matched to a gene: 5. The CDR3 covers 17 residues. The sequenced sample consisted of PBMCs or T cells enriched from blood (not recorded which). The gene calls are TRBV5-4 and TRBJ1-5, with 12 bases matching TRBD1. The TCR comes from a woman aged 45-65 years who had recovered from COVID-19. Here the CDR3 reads CASSLLGTGGYNQPQHF. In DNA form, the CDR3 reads TGTGCCAGCAGCTTGTTGGGGACAGGGGGCTACAATCAGCCCCAGCATTTT.